These 6 T cell receptor beta chains were all obtained from the same sample, sequenced in a study of naive and memory T cell subsets. The beta constant-region primer was an equimolar mix of two oligonucleotides covering TRBC1 and TRBC2. The ligated cDNA underwent four PCR rounds using SP2 and nested alpha and beta constant-region primers. TCRdb re-called the UMI-ligation and nested PCR reads through MiXCR, storing one row per CDR3 protein. The table has more than 95,000 distinct CDR3 sequences, around 13% seen once; the top ten hold approximately 3%. General study findings and limits: Especially in CD8 cells, naive repertoires contained a few larger clonotypes, possibly CD45RA-re-expressing memory cells.

Their recognized antigens are unknown. The sample consisted of naive CD8+ T cells from blood. The receptors stem from a human donor in good health.

In its sample, this clonotype was seen a few times. The chain carries TRBV14 and TRBJ2-5, with 8 bases that match TRBD1. The germline V gene has CDR1 SGHDN and CDR2 FVKESK. The CDR3 spans 16 residues. Unmatched junction bases numbered 8, after V lost 0 bases and J lost 5 bases. The CDR3 is CASSQEDRGYQETQYF. As DNA, the CDR3 is TGTGCCAGCAGCCAAGAAGACAGGGGATATCAGGAGACCCAGTACTTC.

CDR3: CASSTPSRRDRDWGFRTYGYTF. The CDR3 DNA reads TGTGCCAGCAGCACACCCTCAAGGAGGGATCGGGATTGGGGGTTTCGAACTTATGGCTACACCTTC. The chain employs TRBV7-9 and TRBJ1-2; D is possibly TRBD1 (5 bases). V lost 5 bases and J lost 5, with 39 bases in between. This CDR3 is 22 amino acids long. Germline V gene sequence: CDR1 SEHNR, CDR2 FQNEAQ (reference sequence).

The chain has TRBV4-2 and TRBJ2-5, with TRBD2 identical over 9 bases. V shed 0 bases, J shed 2 bases, and the junction held 10 bases outside the gene matches. Germline lookup yields CDR1 LGHNA and CDR2 YNFKEQ. The CDR3 contains 18 residues. The CDR3 nucleotides read TGTGCCAGCAGCCAAGATAGTTGGGCTAGCGGGATACAAGAGACCCAGTACTTC. Translated, it gives CASSQDSWASGIQETQYF.

This clonotype was detected many times. The chain uses TRBV3-1 and TRBJ1-2, with 8 bases identical to TRBD1. The CDR3 sequence is 18 residues long. Losses at the gene ends were 0 bases for V and 0 bases for J; bases not matched to a gene: 9. Germline CDR1 reads LGHDT; CDR2 reads YNNKEL (reference sequence). The CDR3 bases are TGTGCCAGCAGCCAAGATCGGGAGGTACAGGGGGCTAACTATGGCTACACCTTC. It is translated as CASSQDREVQGANYGYTF.

A word on this clonotype: This clone may be a read error of a much larger clone one base away. The V and J genes are TRBV29-1 and TRBJ2-2, with TRBD1 as a possible D gene (5 bases). Per germline, CDR1 SQVTM and CDR2 ANQGSEA. The CDR3 length is 14 residues. CDR3 DNA: TGCAGGGCCGTCTTAGACAGGAACACCGGGGAGCTGTTTTTT. Translating it yields CRAVLDRNTGELFF.

This clonotype has only a few counts. This chain joins TRBV12-3 or TRBV12-4 and TRBJ1-1; D possibly corresponds to TRBD1 (5 bases). V was cut by 5 bases and J by 6 bases, with 16 bases left in between. CDR3 length: 14 residues. The CDR3 loop is CASSLGGGGSEAFF. The DNA for the CDR3 is TGTGCCAGCAGTCTTGGGGGGGGAGGATCTGAAGCTTTCTTT.